This TCR beta chain was identified during a study of T cell clones after liver transplantation. Sequencing was performed with immunoSEQ multiplex PCR; in TCRdb, only in-frame clones are kept and a portion is missing. The profile shows approximately 70,000 clones, under 90% of them singletons. CDR1 and CDR2 from the germline V gene are MDHEN and SYDVKM. Trimming took 2 bases from V and 1 from J; bases not matched to a gene: 1. The CDR3 loop spans 17 amino acids. Material: CD4+ T cells from blood, obtained 48 months after liver transplant. The clonotype originates from a human patient who received a liver transplant. Some T cells may be provided by the graft donor. J is TRBJ2-1 and V is TRBV28; 14 nucleotides match TRBD2. CDR3 residues: CASSLRTSGGSYNEQFF. CDR3 bases: TGTGCCAGCAGTTTAAGGACTAGCGGGGGGTCCTACAATGAGCAGTTCTTC.